A single T cell receptor (beta chain) is shown here with its context. The antigen is not known. The entry originates in a study of CD8 T cells in Susac syndrome. Study results and caveats: The study admitted that it had a relatively small number of individuals in its TCR sequencing and HLA analysis.

Random hexamers were used to reverse transcribe roughly 0.5 to 1 ug of RNA. TCRdb analysed the immunoSEQ multiplex PCR reads with MiXCR anew, one entry per CDR3 protein. This sample has approximately 300,000 distinct CDR3 sequences, with approximately 85% found just once. The CDR3 has 15 residues. The V gene end was trimmed by 0 bases and the J gene end by 5 bases; junction bases not matched to a gene: 1. CDR1 is SEHNR, CDR2 FQNEAQ, per germline (reference sequence). V is TRBV7-9 and J is TRBJ1-4; 9 bases align to TRBD1. Sequencing was performed on CD8+ T cells from PBMCs. The TCR comes from a human donor with multiple sclerosis. CDR3 in amino acids: CASSLADRGNEKLFF. The CDR3 coding sequence is TGTGCCAGCAGCTTAGCGGACAGGGGAAATGAAAAACTGTTTTTT. The whole variable domain, filled in from reference TRBV7-9 and TRBJ1-4, reads DTGVSQNPRHKITKRGQNVTFRCDPISEHNRLYWYRQTLGQGPEFLTYFQNEAQLEKSRLLSDRFSAERPKGSFSTLEIQRTEQGDSAMYLCASSLADRGNEKLFFGSGTQLSVL.